This TCR beta chain comes out of a study of neoadjuvant nivolumab and ipilimumab in lung cancer. Study-level results: Compared with tumor-adjacent uninvolved lung, resected tumors showed greater richness and clonality.

This clone is labeled as large. Its antigen is unidentified. Method: immunoSEQ multiplex PCR; TCRdb's copy keeps in-frame clones and lacks some. The sample records some 5,000 clones, 90% to 95% being singletons. The CDR3 runs to 16 residues. Germline CDR1 is SGHRS and CDR2 is YFSETQ. The J segment lost 6 bases and the V segment lost 0 bases, leaving 9 bases of the junction unmatched. This receptor was obtained from an adult with non-small cell lung cancer. Some clones in this sample may be carry-over from other donors' samples. The material sequenced was blood, taken after neoadjuvant nivolumab, alone or with ipilimumab, at or shortly before surgery. The chain couples TRBV5-1 to TRBJ2-3; 8 nucleotides match TRBD2. The CDR3 coding sequence is TGCGCCAGCAGCTTGGAGGGACTAGGAGCGTCGGATACGCAGTATTTT. It codes for CASSLEGLGASDTQYF.